This TCR beta chain was captured by sequencing in a study of tumor-infiltrating lymphocytes in localized non-small cell lung cancer. This clone is classed as medium-sized (0.01 to 0.1%). TCRdb keeps only in-frame clones here, not all; method: immunoSEQ multiplex PCR. This sample yields approximately 3,700 clones, of which over 45% are seen a single time; less than 15% belongs to the top ten. The CDR3 is 13 residues long. Germline assignment: CDR1 LGHNA and CDR2 YSLEER. Trimming shortened V by 2 bases and J by 6 bases, and 10 bases separated the two germline ends. Sequenced sample: uninvolved lung tissue not adjacent to the tumor. This sequence joins TRBV4-3 and TRBJ1-1; D remains ambiguous. This clonotype originated in a human donor with non-small cell lung cancer. The CDR3 DNA sequence: TGCGCCAGCAGCCAAAATCCGGCGGCTGAAGCTTTCTTT. It encodes CASSQNPAAEAFF.